Sequencing of this T cell receptor beta chain was carried out in a study of blood T cell repertoires in COVID-19. Turning to the study itself: Samples taken during acute and convalescent COVID-19 were collected in the United States, Italy and Spain. PBMCs, B-cell-depleted T cells, or T cells were the source of the cDNA or gDNA that made up the material.

Per the original data handling: Amplification with reference gene primers provided the estimates of nucleated cell counts. Profiled with immunoSEQ multiplex PCR; TCRdb holds only in-frame clones, not every one. The V and J calls and clone size were taken over from that table, and D and trimming were inferred from the DNA. Found here are around 140,000 clones, less than 80% of them singletons; the top ten hold approximately 5%. Trimming pared 1 base from V and 1 base from J, leaving 8 bases between. The CDR3 is 14 amino acids. CDR1 SGHRS and CDR2 YFSETQ come from the germline V gene. Sequenced material: peripheral blood. The source of this sequence is a woman aged 80 or older with active or convalescent COVID-19. This sequence joins TRBV5-1 and TRBJ1-2; D call uncertain. The CDR3 region has the DNA TGCGCCAGCAGCTTGTCCGGTAATAACTATGGCTACACCTTC. It is translated as CASSLSGNNYGYTF.